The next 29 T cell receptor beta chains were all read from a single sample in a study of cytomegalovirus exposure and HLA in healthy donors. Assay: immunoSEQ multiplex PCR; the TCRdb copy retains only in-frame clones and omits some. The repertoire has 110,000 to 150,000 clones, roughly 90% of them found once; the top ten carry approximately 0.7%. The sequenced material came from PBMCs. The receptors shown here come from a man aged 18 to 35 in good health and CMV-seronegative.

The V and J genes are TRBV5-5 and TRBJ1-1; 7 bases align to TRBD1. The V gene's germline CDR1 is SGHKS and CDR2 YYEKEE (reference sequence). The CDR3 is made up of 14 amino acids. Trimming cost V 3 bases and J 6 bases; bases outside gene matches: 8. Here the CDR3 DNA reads TGTGCCAGCAGCTGGGATAGGGGGCGGGCTGAAGCTTTCTTT. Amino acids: CASSWDRGRAEAFF.

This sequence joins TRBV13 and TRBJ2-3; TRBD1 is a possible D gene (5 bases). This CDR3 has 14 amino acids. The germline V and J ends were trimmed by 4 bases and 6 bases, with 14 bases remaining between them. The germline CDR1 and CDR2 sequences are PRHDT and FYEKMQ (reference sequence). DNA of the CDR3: TGTGCCAGCAGCTCACCAGGGTTTGCTGATACGCAGTATTTT. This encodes CASSSPGFADTQYF.

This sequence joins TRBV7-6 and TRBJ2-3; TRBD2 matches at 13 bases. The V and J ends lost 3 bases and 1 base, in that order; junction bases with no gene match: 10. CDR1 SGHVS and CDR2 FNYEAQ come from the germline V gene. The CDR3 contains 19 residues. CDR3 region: CASSFGLAGERAGTDTQYF. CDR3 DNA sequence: TGTGCCAGCAGCTTCGGACTAGCGGGAGAGAGAGCGGGCACAGATACGCAGTATTTT.

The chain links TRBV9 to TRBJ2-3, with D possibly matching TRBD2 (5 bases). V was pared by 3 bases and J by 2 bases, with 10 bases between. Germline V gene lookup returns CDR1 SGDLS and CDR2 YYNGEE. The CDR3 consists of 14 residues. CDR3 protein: CASSGTDFTDTQYF. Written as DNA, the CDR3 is TGTGCCAGCAGCGGGACGGACTTCACAGATACGCAGTATTTT.

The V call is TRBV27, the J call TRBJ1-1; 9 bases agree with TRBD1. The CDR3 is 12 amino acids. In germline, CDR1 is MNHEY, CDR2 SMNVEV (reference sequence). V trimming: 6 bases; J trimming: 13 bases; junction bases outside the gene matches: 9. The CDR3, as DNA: TGTGCCAGCAGGCTAAGACAGGGGGATTATTTCTTT. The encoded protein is CASRLRQGDYFF.

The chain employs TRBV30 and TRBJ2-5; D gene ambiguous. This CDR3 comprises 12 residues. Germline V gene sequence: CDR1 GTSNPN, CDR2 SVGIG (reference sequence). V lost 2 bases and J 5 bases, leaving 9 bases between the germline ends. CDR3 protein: CAWSPDSETQYF. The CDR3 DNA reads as TGTGCCTGGAGTCCGGATAGCGAGACCCAGTACTTC.

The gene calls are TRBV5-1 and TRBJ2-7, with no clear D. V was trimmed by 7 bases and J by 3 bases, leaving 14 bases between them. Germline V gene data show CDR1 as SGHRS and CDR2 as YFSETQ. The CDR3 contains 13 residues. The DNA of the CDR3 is TGCGCCAGCTCAGTCCAGCCAGACTACGAGCAGTACGTC. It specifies CASSVQPDYEQYV.

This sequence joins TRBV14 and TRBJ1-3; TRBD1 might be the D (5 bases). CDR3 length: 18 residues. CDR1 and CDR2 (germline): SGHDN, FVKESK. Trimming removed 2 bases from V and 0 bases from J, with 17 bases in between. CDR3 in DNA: TGTGCCAGCAGCCAATGTTGTGGACAATTTTACTCTGGAAACACCATATATTTT. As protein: CASSQCCGQFYSGNTIYF. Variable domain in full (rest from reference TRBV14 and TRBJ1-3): EAGVTQFPSHSVIEKGQTVTLRCDPISGHDNLYWYRRVMGKEIKFLLHFVKESKQDESGMPNNRFLAERTGGTYSTLKVQPAELEDSGVYFCASSQCCGQFYSGNTIYFGEGSWLTVV.

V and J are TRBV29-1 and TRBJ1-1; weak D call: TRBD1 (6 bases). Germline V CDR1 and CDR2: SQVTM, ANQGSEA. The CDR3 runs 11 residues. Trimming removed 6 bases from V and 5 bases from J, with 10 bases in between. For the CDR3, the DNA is TGCAGCGTAGGGGGTCGTACTGAAGCTTTCTTT. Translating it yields CSVGGRTEAFF.

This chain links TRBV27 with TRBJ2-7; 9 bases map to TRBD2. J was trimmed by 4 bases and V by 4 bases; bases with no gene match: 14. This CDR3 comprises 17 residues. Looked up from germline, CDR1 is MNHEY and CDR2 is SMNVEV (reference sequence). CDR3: CASSCPSGMRELYEQYV. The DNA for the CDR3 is TGTGCCAGCAGTTGCCCTAGCGGGATGAGGGAACTTTACGAGCAGTACGTC.

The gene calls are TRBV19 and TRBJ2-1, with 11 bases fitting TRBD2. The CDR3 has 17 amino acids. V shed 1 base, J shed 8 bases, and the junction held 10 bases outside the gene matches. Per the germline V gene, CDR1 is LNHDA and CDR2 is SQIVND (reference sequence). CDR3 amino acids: CASSIGALAGVVHEQFF. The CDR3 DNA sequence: TGTGCCAGTAGTATAGGGGCACTAGCGGGGGTTGTCCATGAGCAGTTCTTC.

CDR3 loop: CASSEASSGANVLTF. CDR3 DNA: TGTGCCAGCTCAGAGGCGAGCTCTGGGGCCAACGTCCTGACTTTC. This rearrangement joins TRBV18 to TRBJ2-6; D gene uncertain. The CDR3 has 15 amino acids. V was shortened by 5 bases and J by 0 bases, with 8 bases between the two germline ends. Looked up from germline, CDR1 is KGHSH and CDR2 is LQKENI.

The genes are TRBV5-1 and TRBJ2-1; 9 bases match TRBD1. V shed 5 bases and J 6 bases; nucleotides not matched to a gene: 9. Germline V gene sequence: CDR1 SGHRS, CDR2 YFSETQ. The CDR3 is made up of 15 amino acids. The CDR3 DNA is TGCGCCAGCAGTATCGGACAGGGGCCCTCCAATGAGCAGTTCTTC. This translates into CASSIGQGPSNEQFF.

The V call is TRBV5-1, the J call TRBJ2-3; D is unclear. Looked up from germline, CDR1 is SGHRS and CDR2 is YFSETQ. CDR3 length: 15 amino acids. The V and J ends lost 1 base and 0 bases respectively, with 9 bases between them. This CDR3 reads CASSLSVVSTDTQYF. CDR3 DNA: TGCGCCAGCAGCTTGTCGGTAGTTAGCACAGATACGCAGTATTTT.

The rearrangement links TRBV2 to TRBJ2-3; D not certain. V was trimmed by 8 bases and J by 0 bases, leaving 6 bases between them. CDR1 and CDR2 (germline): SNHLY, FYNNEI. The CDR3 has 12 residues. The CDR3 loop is CASWASTDTQYF. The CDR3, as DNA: TGTGCCAGCTGGGCTAGCACAGATACGCAGTATTTT. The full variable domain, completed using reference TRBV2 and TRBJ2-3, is EPEVTQTPSHQVTQMGQEVILRCVPISNHLYFYWYRQILGQKVEFLVSFYNNEISEKSEIFDDQFSVERPDGSNFTLKIRSTKLEDSAMYFCASWASTDTQYFGPGTRLTVL.

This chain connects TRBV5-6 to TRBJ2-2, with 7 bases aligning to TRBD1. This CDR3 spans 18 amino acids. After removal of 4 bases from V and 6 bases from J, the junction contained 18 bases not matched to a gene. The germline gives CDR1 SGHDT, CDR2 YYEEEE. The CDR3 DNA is TGTGCCAGCAGCACTCTCCTCGACAGGGATGATAAAGCCGGGGAGCTGTTTTTT. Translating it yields CASSTLLDRDDKAGELFF.

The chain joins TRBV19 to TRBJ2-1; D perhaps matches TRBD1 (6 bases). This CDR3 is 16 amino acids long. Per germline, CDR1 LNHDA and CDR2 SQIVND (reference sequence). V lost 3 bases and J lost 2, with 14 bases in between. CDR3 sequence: CASSISTGSPYNEQFF. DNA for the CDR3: TGTGCCAGTAGTATTTCCACAGGGAGTCCCTACAATGAGCAGTTCTTC.

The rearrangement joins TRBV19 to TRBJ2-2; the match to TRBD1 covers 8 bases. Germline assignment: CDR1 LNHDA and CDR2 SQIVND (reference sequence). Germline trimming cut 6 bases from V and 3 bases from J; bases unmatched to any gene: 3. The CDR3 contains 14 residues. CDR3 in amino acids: CASSQGAYTGELFF. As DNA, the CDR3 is TGTGCCAGTAGCCAGGGGGCGTACACCGGGGAGCTGTTTTTT.

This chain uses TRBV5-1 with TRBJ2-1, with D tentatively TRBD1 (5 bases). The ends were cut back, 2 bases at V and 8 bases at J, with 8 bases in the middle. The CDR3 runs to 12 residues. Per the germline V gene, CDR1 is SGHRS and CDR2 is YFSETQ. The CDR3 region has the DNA TGCGCCAGCAGCTTATTAGGGGATGAGCAGTTCTTC. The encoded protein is CASSLLGDEQFF.

The CDR3 DNA is TGCGCCAGCAGCCAAAAGGGACAGAGGAACACCGGGGAGCTGTTTTTT. Translated: CASSQKGQRNTGELFF. J is TRBJ2-2 and V is TRBV4-1, with TRBD1 matching over 7 bases. Per the germline V gene, CDR1 is MGHRA and CDR2 is YSYEKL. This CDR3 contains 16 residues. V lost 2 bases and J lost 1; bases outside the gene matches: 4.

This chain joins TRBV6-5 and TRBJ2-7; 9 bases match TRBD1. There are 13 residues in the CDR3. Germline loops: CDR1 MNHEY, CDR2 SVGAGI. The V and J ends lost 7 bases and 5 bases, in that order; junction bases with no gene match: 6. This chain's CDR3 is CASNRDRDHEQYF. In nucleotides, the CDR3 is TGTGCCAGCAACCGGGACAGGGACCACGAGCAGTACTTC.

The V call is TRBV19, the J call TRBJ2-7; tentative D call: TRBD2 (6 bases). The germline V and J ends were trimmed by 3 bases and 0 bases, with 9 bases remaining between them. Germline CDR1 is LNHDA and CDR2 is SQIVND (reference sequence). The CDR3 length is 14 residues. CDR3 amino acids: CASSIAGYSYEQYV. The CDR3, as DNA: TGTGCCAGTAGTATTGCGGGGTACTCCTACGAGCAGTACGTC.

The CDR3 spells CASSSPGQGRDSPLHF. DNA of the CDR3: TGTGCCAGCAGCTCCCCGGGACAGGGTAGGGATTCACCCCTCCACTTT. The V gene is TRBV7-9, the J gene TRBJ1-6; 9 bases line up with TRBD1. Germline V gives CDR1 SEHNR, CDR2 FQNEAQ (reference sequence). V shed 4 bases, J shed 8 bases, and the junction held 9 bases outside the gene matches. The CDR3 is 16 residues long.

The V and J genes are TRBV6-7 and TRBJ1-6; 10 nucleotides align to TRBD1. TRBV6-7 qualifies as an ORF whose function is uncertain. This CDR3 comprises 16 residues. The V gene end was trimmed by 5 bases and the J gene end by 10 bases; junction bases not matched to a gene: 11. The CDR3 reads CASSTTGTGVGSPLHF. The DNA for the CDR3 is TGTGCCAGCAGTACAACCGGGACAGGGGTTGGGTCACCCCTCCACTTT.

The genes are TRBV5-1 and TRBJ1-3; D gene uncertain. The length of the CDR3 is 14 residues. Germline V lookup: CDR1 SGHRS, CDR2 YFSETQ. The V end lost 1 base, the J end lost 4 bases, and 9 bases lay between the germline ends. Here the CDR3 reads CASSLSPAGNTIYF. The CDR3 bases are TGCGCCAGCAGCTTGTCACCCGCGGGAAACACCATATATTTT. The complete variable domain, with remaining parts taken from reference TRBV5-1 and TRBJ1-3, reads KAGVTQTPRYLIKTRGQQVTLSCSPISGHRSVSWYQQTPGQGLQFLFEYFSETQRNKGNFPGRFSGRQFSNSRSEMNVSTLELGDSALYLCASSLSPAGNTIYFGEGSWLTVV.

The CDR3 nucleotides are TGTGCCAGCAGAGTGACAGGGAGTGGCTACACCTTC. Protein: CASRVTGSGYTF. The chain recombines TRBV6-5 with TRBJ1-2, with 7 bases that match TRBD1. This CDR3 contains 12 residues. Trimming at V came to 6 bases and at J to 7 bases, leaving 5 bases not matched to a gene. Germline V lookup: CDR1 MNHEY, CDR2 SVGAGI.

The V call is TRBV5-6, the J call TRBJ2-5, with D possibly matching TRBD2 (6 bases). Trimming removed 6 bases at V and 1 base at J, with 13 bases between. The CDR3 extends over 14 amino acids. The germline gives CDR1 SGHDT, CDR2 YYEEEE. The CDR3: CASTWGVRQETQYF. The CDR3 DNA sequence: TGTGCCAGCACCTGGGGGGTCCGCCAAGAGACCCAGTACTTC.

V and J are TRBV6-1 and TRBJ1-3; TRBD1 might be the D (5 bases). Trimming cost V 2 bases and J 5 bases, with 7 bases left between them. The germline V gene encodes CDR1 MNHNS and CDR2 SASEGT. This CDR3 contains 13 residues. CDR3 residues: CASSERGRNTIYF. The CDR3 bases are TGTGCCAGCAGTGAACGGGGGAGAAACACCATATATTTT.

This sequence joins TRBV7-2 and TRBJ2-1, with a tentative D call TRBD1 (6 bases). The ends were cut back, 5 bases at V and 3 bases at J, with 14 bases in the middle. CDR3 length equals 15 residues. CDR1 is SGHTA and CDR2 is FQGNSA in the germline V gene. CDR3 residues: CASSILIGGYNEQFF. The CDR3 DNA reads TGTGCCAGCAGCATCCTGATAGGGGGCTACAATGAGCAGTTCTTC.